Listed below are T cell receptor beta chains from one sample, sequenced in a study of T cell changes during pregnancy in multiple sclerosis. The method was immunoSEQ multiplex PCR; TCRdb's version includes in-frame clones alone and lacks a portion of them. The sample includes over 70,000 clones, about 92% seen only once; the top ten take over 2.5%. Sequences were derived from peripheral blood, sampled in the third trimester of pregnancy. These TCRs come from a female donor in good health, enrolled as a control in a pregnancy study. Each CDR3 is given with its conserved first and last residue.

v_call	cdr3_aa
TRBV7-3	CASSPNLALSSYNEQFF
TRBV27	CASSLAGGLTGELFF
TRBV5-6	CASSTGRNTGELFF
TRBV5-1	CASSAAGHNTGELFF
TRBV4-1	CASSLRTSGVDNEQFF
TRBV28	CASSPAYSGANVLTF
TRBV2	CASSDREGGGYTF
TRBV7-8	CASSSDRGPGSNQPQHF
TRBV2	CASSRIAGVSKNIQYF
TRBV19	CASSRSENTEAFF
TRBV4-3	CASSRLAGSSYNEQFF
TRBV19	CASSFQGQYSGANVLTF
TRBV4-1	CASSQRPSGGPQETQYF
TRBV28	CASNTGTALVSYGYTF
TRBV9	CASSTSGGGWETQYF
TRBV7-3	CASSLGLAEYNEQFF
TRBV19	CASSIVGGGHNEQFF
TRBV5-1	CASSDAAGLGGYTF
TRBV7-9	CASTWEPYNSPLHF
TRBV14	CASSVGVGVGYEQYF
TRBV11-2	CASSSRMRNEQFF
TRBV11-2	CASSSGGTALYGYTF
TRBV5-1	CASSREGTFSYNSPLHF
TRBV25-1	CASSDETRRRNEQFF
TRBV7-9	CASSLQRGVAVNEKLFF
TRBV27	CASSFGTGDQPQHF
TRBV7-9	CASTIVGGNTGELFF
TRBV7-6	CASSLGASTDTQYF
TRBV11-2	CASTPTRLGLAGGNEQFF
TRBV27	CASSSYLRGGSYNEQFF
TRBV12-5	CASGWGGTGGQETQYF
TRBV18	CASSPGLAETEAFF
TRBV28	CASSLGQGGRETQYF
TRBV11-1	CASSLDRIPTVYEQYF
TRBV28	CASSWGQILYGYTF
TRBV28	CASSYTSGGVLKQYF
TRBV15	CATSRVTGNQPQHF
TRBV28	CASSFTGNTEAFF
TRBV28	CAIGTSGGYNEQFF
TRBV7-9	CASSLDGGRVYEQYF
TRBV7-9	CASSPKLGAEGYTF
TRBV5-4	CASSRSSGSGDTQYF
TRBV5-5	CASSLGQGKFF
TRBV7-9	CASSPGTVTTNEKLFF
TRBV11-2	CASSLGGRATTITYEQYF
TRBV19	CASSKRPGQGKETQYF
TRBV28	CASSLQGAGGYTF
TRBV2	CASSRGQGNEQFF
TRBV19	CASSGLQGSYGYTF
TRBV7-9	CASSFFFPGELFF
TRBV6-1	CASSDVLELRAEAFF
TRBV7-6	CASSFAVLADTGELFF
TRBV27	CASSASGTANTEAFF
TRBV27	CASKDWGQPQHF
TRBV7-6	CASSLAEDPSSYNEQFF
TRBV5-5	CASSRVQGTGASGYTF
TRBV2	CASSTTGGDEWGNQPQHF
TRBV7-2	CASSQGLAGGSSSYEQYF
TRBV5-4	CASTRQGIYEQYF
TRBV15	CATSTGTTSTDTQYF